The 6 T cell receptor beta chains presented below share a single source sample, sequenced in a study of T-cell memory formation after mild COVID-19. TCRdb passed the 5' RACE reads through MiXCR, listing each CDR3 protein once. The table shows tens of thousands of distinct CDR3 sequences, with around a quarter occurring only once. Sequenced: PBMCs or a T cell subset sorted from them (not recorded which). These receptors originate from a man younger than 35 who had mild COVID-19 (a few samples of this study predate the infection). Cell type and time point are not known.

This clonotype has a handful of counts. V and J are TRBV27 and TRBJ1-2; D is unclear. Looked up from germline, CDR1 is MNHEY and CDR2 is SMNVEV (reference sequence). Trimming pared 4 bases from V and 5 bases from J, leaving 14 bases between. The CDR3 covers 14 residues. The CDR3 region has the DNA TGTGCCAGCAGTTCCTACCTGAGAGGGTATGGCTACACCTTC. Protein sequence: CASSSYLRGYGYTF.

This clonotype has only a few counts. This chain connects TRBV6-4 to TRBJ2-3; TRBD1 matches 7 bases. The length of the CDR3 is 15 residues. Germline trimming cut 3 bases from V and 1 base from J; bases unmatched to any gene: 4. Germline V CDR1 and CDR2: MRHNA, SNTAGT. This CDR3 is CASSESQGGTDTQYF. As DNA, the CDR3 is TGTGCCAGCAGTGAATCTCAGGGGGGCACAGATACGCAGTATTTT.

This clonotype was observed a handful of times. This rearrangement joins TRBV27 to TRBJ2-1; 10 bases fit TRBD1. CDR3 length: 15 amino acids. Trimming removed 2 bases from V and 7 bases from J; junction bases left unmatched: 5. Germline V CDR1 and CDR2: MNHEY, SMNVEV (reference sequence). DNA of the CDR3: TGTGCCAGCAGTTTAGCCGGGACAGGGGTGAATGAGCAGTTCTTC. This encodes CASSLAGTGVNEQFF.

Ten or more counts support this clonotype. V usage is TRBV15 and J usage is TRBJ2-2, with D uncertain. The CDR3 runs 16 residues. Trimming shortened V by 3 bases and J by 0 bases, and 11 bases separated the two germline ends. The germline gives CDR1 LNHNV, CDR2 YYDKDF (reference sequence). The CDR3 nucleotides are TGTGCCACCAGCAGCCCACGGGTCGCGAACACCGGGGAGCTGTTTTTT. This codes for CATSSPRVANTGELFF.

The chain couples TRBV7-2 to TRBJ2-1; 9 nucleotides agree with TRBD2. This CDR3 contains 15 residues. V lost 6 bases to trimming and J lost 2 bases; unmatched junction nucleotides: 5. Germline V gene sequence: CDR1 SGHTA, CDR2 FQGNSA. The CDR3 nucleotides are TGTGCCAGCAGGACAAGCGGGGGGACCTACAATGAGCAGTTCTTC. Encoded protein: CASRTSGGTYNEQFF.

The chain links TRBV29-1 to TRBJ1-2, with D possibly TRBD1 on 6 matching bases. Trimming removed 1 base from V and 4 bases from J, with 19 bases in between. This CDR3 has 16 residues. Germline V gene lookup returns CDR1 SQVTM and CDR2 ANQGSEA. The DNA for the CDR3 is TGCAGCGTTGAAGGACAGGACTCTTTCTCTGGCTATGGCTACACCTTC. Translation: CSVEGQDSFSGYGYTF.